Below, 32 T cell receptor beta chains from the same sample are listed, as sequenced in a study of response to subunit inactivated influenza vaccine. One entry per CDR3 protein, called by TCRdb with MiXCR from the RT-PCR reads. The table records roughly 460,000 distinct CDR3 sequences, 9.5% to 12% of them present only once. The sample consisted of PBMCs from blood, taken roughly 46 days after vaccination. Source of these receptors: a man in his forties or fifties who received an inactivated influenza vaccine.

CDR3: CASSSGQGAILAKNIQYF. For the CDR3, the DNA is TGTGCCAGCTCATCCGGACAGGGGGCAATTTTAGCCAAAAACATTCAGTACTTC. V is TRBV18 and J is TRBJ2-4; 11 nucleotides agree with TRBD1. V lost 5 bases, J lost 0 bases, and 9 bases stayed unmatched. The CDR3 spans 18 residues. Per germline, CDR1 KGHSH and CDR2 LQKENI.

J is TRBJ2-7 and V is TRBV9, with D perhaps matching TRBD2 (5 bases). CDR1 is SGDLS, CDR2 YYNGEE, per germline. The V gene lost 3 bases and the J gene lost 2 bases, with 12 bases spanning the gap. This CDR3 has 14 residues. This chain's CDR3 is CASSASTPPYEQYF. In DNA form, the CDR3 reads TGTGCCAGCAGCGCTAGCACTCCTCCCTACGAGCAGTACTTC.

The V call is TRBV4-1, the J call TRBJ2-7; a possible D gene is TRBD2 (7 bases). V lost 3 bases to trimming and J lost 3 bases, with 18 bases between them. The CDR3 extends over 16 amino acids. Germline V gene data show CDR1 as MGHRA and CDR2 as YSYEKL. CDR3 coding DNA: TGCGCCAGCAGCCATGCTGGACAGCGGGGTCTCTACGAGCAGTACTTC. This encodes CASSHAGQRGLYEQYF.

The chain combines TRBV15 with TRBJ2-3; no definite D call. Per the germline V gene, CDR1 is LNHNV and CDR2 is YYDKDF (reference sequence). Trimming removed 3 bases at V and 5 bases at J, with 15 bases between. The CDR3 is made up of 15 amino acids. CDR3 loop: CATSSGRVLGDTQYF. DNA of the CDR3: TGTGCCACCAGCAGTGGTCGAGTTTTAGGAGATACGCAGTATTTT.

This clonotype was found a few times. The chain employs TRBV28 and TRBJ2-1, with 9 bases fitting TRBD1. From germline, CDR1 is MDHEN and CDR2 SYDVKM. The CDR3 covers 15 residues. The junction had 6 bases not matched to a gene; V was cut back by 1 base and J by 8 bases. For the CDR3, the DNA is TGTGCCAGCAGTTTATTTGGACAGGGGACGCATGAGCAGTTCTTC. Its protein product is CASSLFGQGTHEQFF.

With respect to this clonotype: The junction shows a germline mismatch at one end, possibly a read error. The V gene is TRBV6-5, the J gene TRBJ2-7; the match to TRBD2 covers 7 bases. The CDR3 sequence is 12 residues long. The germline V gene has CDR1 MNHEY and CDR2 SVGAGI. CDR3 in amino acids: CASSYAGDRPSF. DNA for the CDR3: TGTGCCAGCAGTTACGCGGGGGACCGCCCGTCGTTC.

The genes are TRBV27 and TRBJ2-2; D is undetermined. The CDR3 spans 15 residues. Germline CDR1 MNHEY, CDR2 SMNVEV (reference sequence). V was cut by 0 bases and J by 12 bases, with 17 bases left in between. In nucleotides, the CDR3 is TGTGCCAGCAGTTTATCGCCAATAGGTCCGGAGAAGCTGTTTTTT. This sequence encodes CASSLSPIGPEKLFF.

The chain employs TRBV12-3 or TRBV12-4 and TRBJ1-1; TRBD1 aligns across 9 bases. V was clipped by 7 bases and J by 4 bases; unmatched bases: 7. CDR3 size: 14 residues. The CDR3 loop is CASKGTGGGTEAFF. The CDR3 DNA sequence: TGTGCCAGCAAGGGTACAGGGGGCGGCACTGAAGCTTTCTTT.

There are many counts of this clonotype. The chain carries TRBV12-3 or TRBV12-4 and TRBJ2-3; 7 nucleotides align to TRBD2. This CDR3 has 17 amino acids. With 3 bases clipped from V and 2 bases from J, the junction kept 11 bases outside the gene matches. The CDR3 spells CASSFFERAGDTDTQYF. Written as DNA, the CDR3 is TGTGCCAGCAGTTTTTTTGAGAGGGCGGGGGACACAGATACGCAGTATTTT.

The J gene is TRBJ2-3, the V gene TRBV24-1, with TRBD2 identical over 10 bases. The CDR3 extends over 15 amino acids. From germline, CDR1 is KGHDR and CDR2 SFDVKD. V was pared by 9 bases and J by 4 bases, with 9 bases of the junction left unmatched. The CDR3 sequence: CATGGSGGASDTQYF. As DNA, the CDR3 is TGTGCCACCGGTGGGAGCGGGGGGGCCTCAGATACGCAGTATTTT.

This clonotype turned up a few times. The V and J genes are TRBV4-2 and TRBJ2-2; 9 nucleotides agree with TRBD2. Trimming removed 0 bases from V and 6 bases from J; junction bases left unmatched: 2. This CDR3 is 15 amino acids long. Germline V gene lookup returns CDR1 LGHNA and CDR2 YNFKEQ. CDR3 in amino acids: CASSQDAGGPGELFF. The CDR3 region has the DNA TGTGCCAGCAGCCAAGATGCGGGAGGGCCCGGGGAGCTGTTTTTT.

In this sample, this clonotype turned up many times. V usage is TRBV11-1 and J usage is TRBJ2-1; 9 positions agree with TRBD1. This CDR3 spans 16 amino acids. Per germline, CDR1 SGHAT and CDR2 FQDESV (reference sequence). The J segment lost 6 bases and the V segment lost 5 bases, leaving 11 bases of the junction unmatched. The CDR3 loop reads CASSATGQGLGNEQFF. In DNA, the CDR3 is TGTGCCAGCAGCGCGACGGGACAGGGTTTAGGCAATGAGCAGTTCTTC.

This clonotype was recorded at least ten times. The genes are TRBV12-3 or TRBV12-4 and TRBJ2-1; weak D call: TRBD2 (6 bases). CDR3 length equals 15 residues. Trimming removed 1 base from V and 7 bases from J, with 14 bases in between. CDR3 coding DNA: TGTGCCAGCAGTTTAGGACGGGGACTGGGAAATGAGCAGTTCTTC. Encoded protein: CASSLGRGLGNEQFF.

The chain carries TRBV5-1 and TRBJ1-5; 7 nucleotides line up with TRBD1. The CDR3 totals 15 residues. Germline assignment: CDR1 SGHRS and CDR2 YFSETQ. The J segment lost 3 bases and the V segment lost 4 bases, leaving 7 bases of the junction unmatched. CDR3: CASSPTGVYNQPQHF. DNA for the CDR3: TGCGCCAGCAGCCCTACAGGGGTTTACAATCAGCCCCAGCATTTT.

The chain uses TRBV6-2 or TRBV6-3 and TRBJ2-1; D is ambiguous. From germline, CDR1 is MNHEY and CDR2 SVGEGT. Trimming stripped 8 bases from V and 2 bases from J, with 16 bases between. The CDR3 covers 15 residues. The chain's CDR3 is CASRAAPDPYNEQFF. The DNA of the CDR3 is TGTGCCAGCCGGGCCGCGCCGGACCCCTACAATGAGCAGTTCTTC.

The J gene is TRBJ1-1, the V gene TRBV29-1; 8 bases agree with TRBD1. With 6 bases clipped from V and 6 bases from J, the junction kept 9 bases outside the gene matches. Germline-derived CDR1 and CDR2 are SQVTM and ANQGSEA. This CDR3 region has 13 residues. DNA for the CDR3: TGCAGCGTCGAGGGACAGGCGTCGGCTGAAGCTTTCTTT. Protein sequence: CSVEGQASAEAFF.

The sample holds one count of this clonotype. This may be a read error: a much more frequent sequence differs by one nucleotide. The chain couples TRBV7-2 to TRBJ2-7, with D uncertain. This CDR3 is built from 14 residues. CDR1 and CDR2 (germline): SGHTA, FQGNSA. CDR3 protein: CVSSLSVGAYEQYF. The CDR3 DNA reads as TGTGTCAGCAGCTTGTCCGTCGGAGCCTACGAGCAGTACTTC.

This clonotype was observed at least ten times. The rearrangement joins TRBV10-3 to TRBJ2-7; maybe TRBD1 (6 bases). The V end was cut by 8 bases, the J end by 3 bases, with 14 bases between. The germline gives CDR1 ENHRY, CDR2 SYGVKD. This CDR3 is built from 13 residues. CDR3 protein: CAILATGSYEQYF. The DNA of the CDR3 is TGTGCCATCTTAGCGACAGGCAGCTACGAGCAGTACTTC.

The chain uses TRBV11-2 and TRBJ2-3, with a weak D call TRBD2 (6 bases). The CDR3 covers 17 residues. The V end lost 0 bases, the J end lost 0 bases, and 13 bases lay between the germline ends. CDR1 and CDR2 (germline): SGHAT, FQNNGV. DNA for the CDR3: TGTGCCAGCAGCTTAGACCCCGACCGGGGGAGCACAGATACGCAGTATTTT. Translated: CASSLDPDRGSTDTQYF.

The CDR3 DNA sequence: TGCAGTGCTAGAACCAGACCCACCGGGGAGCTGTTTTTT. Its translation: CSARTRPTGELFF. This chain joins TRBV20-1 and TRBJ2-2, with unresolved D. Germline V CDR1 and CDR2: DFQATT, SNEGSKA (reference sequence). The CDR3 spans 13 residues. V was trimmed by 2 bases and J by 4 bases, leaving 8 bases between them.

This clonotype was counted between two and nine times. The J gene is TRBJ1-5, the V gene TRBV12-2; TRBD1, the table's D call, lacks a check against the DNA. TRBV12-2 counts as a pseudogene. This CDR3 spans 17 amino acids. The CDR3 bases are TGTGCAAGTCGCTTACCCGGGCCCGGCCCCTCCAATCAGCCCCAGCATTTT. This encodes CASRLPGPGPSNQPQHF.

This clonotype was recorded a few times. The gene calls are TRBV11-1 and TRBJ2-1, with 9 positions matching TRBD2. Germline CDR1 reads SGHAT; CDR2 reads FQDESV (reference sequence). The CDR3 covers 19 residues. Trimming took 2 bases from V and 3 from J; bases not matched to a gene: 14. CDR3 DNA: TGTGCCAGCAGCTTAAACCTCCGTCTGCTAGCGGGAAGCTACAATGAGCAGTTCTTC. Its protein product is CASSLNLRLLAGSYNEQFF.

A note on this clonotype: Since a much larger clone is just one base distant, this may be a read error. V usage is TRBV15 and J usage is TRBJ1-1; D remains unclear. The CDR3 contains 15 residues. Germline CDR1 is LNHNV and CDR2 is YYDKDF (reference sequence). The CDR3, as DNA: TGTGCCACCACCCCGAGGGCAGGTCGATACACTGAAGCTTACTTT. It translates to CATTPRAGRYTEAYF.

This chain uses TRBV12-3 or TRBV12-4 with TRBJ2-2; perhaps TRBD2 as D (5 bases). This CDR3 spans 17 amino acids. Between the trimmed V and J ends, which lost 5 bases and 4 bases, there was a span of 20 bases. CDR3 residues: CASSPHGLVSATGELFF. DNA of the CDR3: TGTGCCAGCAGTCCCCACGGACTGGTGTCTGCCACCGGGGAGCTGTTTTTT.

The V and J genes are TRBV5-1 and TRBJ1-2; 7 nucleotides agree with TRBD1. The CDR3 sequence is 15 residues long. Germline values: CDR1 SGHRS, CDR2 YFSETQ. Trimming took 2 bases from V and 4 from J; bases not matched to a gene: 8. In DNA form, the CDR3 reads TGCGCCAGCAGCTTCGGAGGGGGCACTGCCTATGGCTACACCTTC. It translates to CASSFGGGTAYGYTF.

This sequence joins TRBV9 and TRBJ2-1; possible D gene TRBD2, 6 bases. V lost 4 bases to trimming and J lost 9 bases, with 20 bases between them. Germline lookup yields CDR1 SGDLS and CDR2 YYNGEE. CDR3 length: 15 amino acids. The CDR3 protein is CASSLGQRGVGEQFF. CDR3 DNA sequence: TGTGCCAGCAGCCTAGGACAACGCGGGGTCGGTGAGCAGTTCTTC. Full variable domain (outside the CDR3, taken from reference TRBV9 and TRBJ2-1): DSGVTQTPKHLITATGQRVTLRCSPRSGDLSVYWYQQSLDQGLQFLIQYYNGEERAKGNILERFSAQQFPDLHSELNLSSLELGDSALYFCASSLGQRGVGEQFFGPGTRLTVL.

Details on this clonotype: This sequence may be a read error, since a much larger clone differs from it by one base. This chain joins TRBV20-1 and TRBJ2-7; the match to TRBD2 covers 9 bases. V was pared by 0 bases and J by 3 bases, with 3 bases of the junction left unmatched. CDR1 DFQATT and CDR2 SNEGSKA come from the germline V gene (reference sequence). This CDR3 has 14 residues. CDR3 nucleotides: TGCAGTGCTAGAGAGGAGACTAGCGGCTACGAGCAGTACTTC. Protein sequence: CSAREETSGYEQYF.

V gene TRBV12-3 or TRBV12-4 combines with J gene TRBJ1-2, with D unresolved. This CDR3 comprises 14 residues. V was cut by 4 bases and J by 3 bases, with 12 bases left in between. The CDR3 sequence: CASSWRAIDYGYTF. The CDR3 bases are TGTGCCAGCAGTTGGAGGGCTATTGACTATGGCTACACCTTC.

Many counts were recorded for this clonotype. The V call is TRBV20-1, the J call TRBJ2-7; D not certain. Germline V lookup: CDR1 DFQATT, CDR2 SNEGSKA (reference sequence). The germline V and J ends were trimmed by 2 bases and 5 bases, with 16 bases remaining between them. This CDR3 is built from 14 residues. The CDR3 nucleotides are TGCAGTGCTAGACCGACGACGGAGCTTAACGAGCAGTACTTC. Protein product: CSARPTTELNEQYF.

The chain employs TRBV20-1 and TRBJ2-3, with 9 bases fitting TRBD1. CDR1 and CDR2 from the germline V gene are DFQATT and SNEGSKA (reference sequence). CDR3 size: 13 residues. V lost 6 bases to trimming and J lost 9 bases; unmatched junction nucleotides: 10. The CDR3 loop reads CSAERQGGETQYF. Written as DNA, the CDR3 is TGCAGTGCAGAGAGACAGGGGGGAGAGACGCAGTATTTT.

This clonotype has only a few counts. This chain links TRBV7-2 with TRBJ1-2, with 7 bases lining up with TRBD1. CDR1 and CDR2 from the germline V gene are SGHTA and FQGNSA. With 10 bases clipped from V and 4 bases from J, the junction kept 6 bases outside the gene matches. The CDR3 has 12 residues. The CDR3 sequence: CANRDSLYGYTF. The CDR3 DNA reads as TGTGCCAACAGGGACAGCCTCTATGGCTACACCTTC.

DNA for the CDR3: TGTGCCAGCTTTGGAGGGAAAGGGGGCAATGAGCAGTTCTTC. Its protein is CASFGGKGGNEQFF. This chain connects TRBV6-1 to TRBJ2-1; D is tentatively TRBD1 or TRBD2 (6 bases each). The CDR3 sequence is 14 residues long. Trimming shortened V by 8 bases and J by 6 bases, and 17 bases separated the two germline ends. In germline, CDR1 is MNHNS, CDR2 SASEGT.